This TCR beta chain was identified during a study of cytomegalovirus exposure and HLA in healthy donors. Study-level findings and limits: TCR association rates varied by HLA locus in a later analysis, with DRB1 highest and HLA-C lowest. Researchers left out some V segments, among them TRBV6-2 and TRBV6-3, as indistinguishable.

As regards this clone: The antigen is undetermined.

The PCR contained 60 Vbeta and 13 Jbeta primers. As originally analysed: Per a later analysis, the number of unique TCR beta chains was some 80 million, of which some 10 million were shared. Some clones are missing from TCRdb's copy, which holds only in-frame ones; the method was immunoSEQ multiplex PCR. Clonal size and the V and J genes are those of that table, whereas D and trimming came from the DNA. The sample totals tens of thousands of clones. Germline V lookup: CDR1 KGHSH, CDR2 LQKENI. The CDR3 spans 17 residues. V lost 3 bases to trimming and J lost 2 bases; unmatched junction nucleotides: 11.

This receptor was obtained from a male donor in good health and CMV-seronegative. The V and J genes are TRBV18 and TRBJ2-3, with 7 positions matching TRBD1. Sequencing input: PBMCs. The CDR3 DNA sequence: TGTGCCAGCTCACCCTCTTTCGACAGGGACCTCACAGATACGCAGTATTTT. Its translation is CASSPSFDRDLTDTQYF. Based on the CDR3 plus reference TRBV18 and TRBJ2-3, the full variable domain is NAGVMQNPRHLVRRRGQEARLRCSPMKGHSHVYWYRQLPEEGLKFMVYLQKENIIDESGMPKERFSAEFPKEGPSILRIQQVVRGDSAAYFCASSPSFDRDLTDTQYFGPGTRLTVL.